The rows below give T cell receptor beta chains drawn from one sample of a study of blood T cell repertoires in COVID-19. Repertoires were generated with immunoSEQ multiplex PCR, while TCRdb's copy carries only in-frame clones and drops some. In the table there are approximately 98,000 clones, 70% to 90% of which are singletons. The source material was peripheral blood. These receptors all come from a man aged 55 to 70 with acute or convalescent COVID-19. The CDR3 runs from the conserved cysteine through the conserved F or W. D genes are given only for firm matches. Clone size is not always given. Where it is, it says once, few, many or a class for expanded clones.

TRBV27	once	TRBJ1-1	-	CASKGDATEAFF	TGTGCCAGCAAGGGGGACGCCACTGAAGCTTTCTTT
TRBV5-6	-	TRBJ1-4	-	CASSLGSGQSNEKLFF	TGTGCCAGCAGCTTGGGGTCCGGACAGTCAAATGAAAAACTGTTTTTT
TRBV30	-	TRBJ1-2	TRBD1	CAWSSSGQGAYGYTF	TGTGCCTGGAGTTCCTCTGGACAGGGGGCTTATGGCTACACCTTC
TRBV7-9	-	TRBJ2-7	TRBD1	CASSLQTTGALILEQYF	TGTGCCAGCAGCTTGCAAACGACAGGGGCTCTAATCTTGGAGCAGTACTTC
TRBV23-1	-	TRBJ2-1	-	CASSQDRGLFGLDEQFF	TGCGCCAGCAGTCAAGATCGCGGACTATTCGGACTGGATGAGCAGTTCTTC
TRBV5-5	-	TRBJ1-4	-	CASSLANGLGEKLFF	TGTGCCAGCAGCTTGGCCAACGGGTTAGGTGAAAAACTGTTTTTT
TRBV3-1/TRBV3-2	few	TRBJ2-2	TRBD2	CASSLSSGTTGELFF	TGTGCCAGCAGTCTTTCTAGCGGAACCACCGGGGAGCTGTTTTTT
TRBV11-2	-	TRBJ1-4	-	CASSLTGFGEKLFF	TGTGCCAGCAGCTTAACAGGGTTTGGTGAAAAACTGTTTTTT
TRBV6-5	-	TRBJ2-1	TRBD1	CASRRQGTDEQFF	TGTGCCAGCAGAAGACAGGGGACCGATGAGCAGTTCTTC
TRBV7-6	-	TRBJ2-1	TRBD1	CASSSINRGRNNEQFF	TGTGCCAGCAGCTCAATAAACAGGGGGCGAAACAATGAGCAGTTCTTC
TRBV11-1	-	TRBJ1-5	-	CASSFGGVNQPQHF	TGTGCCAGCAGCTTCGGCGGAGTCAATCAGCCCCAGCATTTT
TRBV7-2	-	TRBJ1-1	-	CASSLAAALGRTEAFF	TGTGCCAGCAGCTTAGCTGCGGCCCTAGGGAGGACTGAAGCTTTCTTT
TRBV11-2	few	TRBJ1-1	TRBD1	CASSPPGTGVTEAFF	TGTGCCAGCAGCCCGCCCGGGACAGGGGTAACTGAAGCTTTCTTT
TRBV5-1	-	TRBJ1-5	-	CASSSGAKDQPQHF	TGCGCCAGCAGCTCGGGTGCTAAAGATCAGCCCCAGCATTTT
TRBV29-1	-	TRBJ1-1	-	CSVAEFETEAFF	TGCAGCGTTGCAGAATTTGAGACTGAAGCTTTCTTT
TRBV10-3	-	TRBJ2-1	TRBD2	CAISETSSGNEQFF	TGTGCCATCAGTGAGACCTCTAGCGGCAATGAGCAGTTCTTC
TRBV19	-	TRBJ2-1	-	CASSIGLLRSASYNEQFF	TGTGCCAGTAGTATAGGGCTTTTGCGGTCGGCCTCCTACAATGAGCAGTTCTTC
TRBV14	-	TRBJ1-4	-	CASSPSGGRHEKLFF	TGTGCCAGCAGCCCCTCCGGAGGACGGCATGAAAAACTGTTTTTT
TRBV10-3	once	TRBJ2-1	TRBD2	CAISPSGSSYNEQFF	TGTGCCATCAGTCCTAGCGGGAGCTCCTACAATGAGCAGTTCTTC
TRBV7-2	-	TRBJ2-5	-	CASSLGPAGIEGETQYF	TGTGCCAGCAGCTTAGGGCCCGCGGGAATAGAGGGAGAGACCCAGTACTTC
TRBV25-1	-	TRBJ1-6	-	CASSEWQDRNNSPLHF	TGTGCCAGCAGTGAATGGCAGGATCGGAATAATTCACCCCTCCACTTT
TRBV5-6	-	TRBJ1-2	-	CASSSGGNNYGYTF	TGTGCCAGCAGCTCGGGCGGGAACAACTATGGCTACACCTTC